Listed below are T cell receptor beta chains from one sample, sequenced in a study of cytomegalovirus exposure and HLA in healthy donors. TCRdb's table, derived via immunoSEQ multiplex PCR, lists solely in-frame clones and lacks some. There are about 190,000 clones in the sample; 60% to 85% occur only once, and 1.6% lies in the top ten. The material sequenced was PBMCs. The source is a young woman in good health and CMV-seronegative. Both conserved end residues are part of each CDR3. A D gene is named only where the DNA matches it firmly. For some rows the clone size is stated as once, few or many, or as a class when expanded; others skip it.

V gene,J gene,D gene,clone size,CDR3 DNA,CDR3 protein
TRBV4-2,TRBJ2-3,.,.,TGTGCCAGCAGCCAAGATGGAGTGGAGGGACAGATTGATACGCAGTATTTT,CASSQDGVEGQIDTQYF
TRBV15,TRBJ1-2,TRBD1,.,TGTGCCACCAGCAGAGGGGACAGCTATGGCTACACCTTC,CATSRGDSYGYTF
TRBV27,TRBJ1-4,.,.,TGTGCCAGCAGTTCCTGGGCCGGCCAGGGTGAAAAACTGTTTTTT,CASSSWAGQGEKLFF
TRBV27,TRBJ1-1,.,.,TGTGCCAGCAGTTTATCGGCGGGAGCGAACACTGAAGCTTTCTTT,CASSLSAGANTEAFF
TRBV18,TRBJ2-5,TRBD2,.,TGTGCCAGCTCTCTACTAGCGGTTGGAGGAGAGACCCAGTACTTC,CASSLLAVGGETQYF
TRBV28,TRBJ1-2,TRBD1,.,TGTGCCAGCAGGGGCGGGACAGGGAGCATCTATGGCTACACCTTC,CASRGGTGSIYGYTF
TRBV5-6,TRBJ2-3,TRBD1,.,TGTGCCAGCAGCAATGACAGGGACGAGACAGATACGCAGTATTTT,CASSNDRDETDTQYF
TRBV27,TRBJ1-5,.,.,TGTGCCAGCAGTTTGTTCGGAGTGGATCAGCCCCAGCATTTT,CASSLFGVDQPQHF
TRBV7-3,TRBJ1-2,.,.,TGTGCCAGCAGCTTAAATGCCGGGACAAACTATGGCTACACCTTC,CASSLNAGTNYGYTF
TRBV9,TRBJ1-1,TRBD1,.,TGTGCCAGCAGCGCTAGACAGGGAGGAAGGACTGAAGCTTTCTTT,CASSARQGGRTEAFF
TRBV28,TRBJ2-7,TRBD2,few,TGTGCCAGCAGTTTATCAGCGGGAGGAGGGGACGAGCAGTACTTC,CASSLSAGGGDEQYF
TRBV4-3,TRBJ2-3,TRBD2,.,TGCGCCAGCAGCCCTGGAACCGGGACTAGCGGGGCGTCTAGCACAGATACGCAGTATTTT,CASSPGTGTSGASSTDTQYF
TRBV7-8,TRBJ1-3,TRBD1,.,TGTGCCAGCAGCCTTACCGGGACAGGGGTTGGAAACACCATATATTTT,CASSLTGTGVGNTIYF
TRBV29-1,TRBJ1-1,.,.,TGCAGCGTTGAATTAAGGCGGGGCAATACTGAAGCTTTCTTT,CSVELRRGNTEAFF
TRBV2,TRBJ2-1,.,.,TGTGCCAGCAGTTTAGGGACTCACAATGAGCAGTTCTTC,CASSLGTHNEQFF
TRBV5-6,TRBJ2-3,TRBD2,.,TGTGCCAGCAGCAGCACTAGCGGGGGACGAATCACAGATACGCAGTATTTT,CASSSTSGGRITDTQYF
TRBV19,TRBJ1-5,.,.,TGTGCCAGTACCGATGACAGGCGCAATCAGCCCCAGCATTTT,CASTDDRRNQPQHF